This T cell receptor beta chain was identified during a study of blood T cell repertoires in COVID-19. Study-level background: PBMCs, B-cell-depleted T cells, or T cells were the source of the cDNA or gDNA that made up the material.

Sequencing was performed with immunoSEQ multiplex PCR; in TCRdb, only in-frame clones are kept and a portion is missing. The sample gives fewer than 450,000 clones, approximately 91% of which show up once; approximately 2% is in the top ten. Participants were aged about 18 to 90 years, lived in around 22 US areas, and enrolled virtually. Cohorts were assigned according to the clinical history that participants reported. Germline CDR1 SEHNR, CDR2 FQNEAQ (reference sequence). Trimming left V 6 bases short and J 5 bases short, with 15 bases between. This CDR3 has 14 residues. The specimen was PBMCs or T cells enriched from blood (not recorded which). V is TRBV7-9 and J is TRBJ2-3; the D gene is possibly TRBD1 (5 bases). This clonotype was obtained from a woman between 35 and 50 years old with acute COVID-19. CDR3: CASSILGAGDTQYF. The DNA of the CDR3 is TGTGCCAGCAGTATCCTAGGGGCTGGAGATACGCAGTATTTT.